This T cell receptor (beta chain) was identified during a study of regulatory T cells in long-lasting Graves disease. General observations from the study: The number of shared public clonotypes was higher in persistent patients (2,741) than new patients (just over 950).

Time point: newly diagnosed GD, antithyroid drugs for less than 3 months. Extracted RNA from PBMCs served as the source of the TCR library. A blood draw put nine milliliters of peripheral blood into EDTA tubes. Germline assignment: CDR1 MGHRA and CDR2 YSYEKL. The CDR3 contains 15 residues. V shed 1 base and J 7 bases; nucleotides not matched to a gene: 4. For this clonotype: Its target is unknown.

Investigators prepared the TCR beta libraries by applying iRepertoire HTBI primers and Arm-PCR of CDR3 regions. TCRdb used MiXCR to reprocess the multiplex PCR reads, holding one entry per CDR3 protein. The sample comprises hundreds of thousands of distinct CDR3 sequences, about 15% of which are singletons, and approximately 20% rests with the top ten. These same records also appear under a second study, on T cells in Graves' hyperthyroidism and ophthalmopathy. Per that study: Uncontrolled infection, other autoimmune disease, pregnancy or lactation led to exclusion.

This specimen consisted of peripheral blood mononuclear cells (PBMCs), obtained at new diagnosis, from a patient treated with antithyroid drugs. This receptor was obtained from a woman aged 25 to 45 with Graves disease. V is TRBV4-1 and J is TRBJ2-1; 10 bases agree with TRBD1. CDR3 region: CASSQAGQGKNEQFF. Written as DNA, the CDR3 is TGCGCCAGCAGCCAAGCGGGACAGGGGAAGAATGAGCAGTTCTTC.